This TCR beta chain appears in the sequencing data of a study of metastatic and nonmetastatic thyroid tumors (dated by TCRdb to about 2020). With respect to the entire study: Repertoires from peripheral blood and from tumor or nodule tissue samples of malignant and benign thyroid patients were compared. Study-level results and caveats: In both blood and tumor samples, TCR beta diversity was reported to be significantly higher in malignant tumors than in benign nodules.

Library construction relied on PCR. The listed sequencing device is Illumina HiSeq 4000. High-throughput sequencing was used to profile the CDR3 region of the TCR beta-chain in every patient. The paper's processing steps were these. CDR3 differences across clinicopathological groups were used to build a classifier for discriminating distant-metastatic papillary thyroid cancer patients. The Shannon index was used to assess repertoire diversity, and the Morisita-Horn index was used to assess tumor-blood repertoire similarity. TCRdb ran its own pipeline on the public reads, namely fastp trimming at Q25 and MiXCR clone calling, and kept in-frame beta chains. TCRdb, not the original authors, processed these V and J calls. For this sample the table gives 25,000 to 35,000 clones, of which 10% to 11% were detected only once. The top ten hold roughly 16% of the sample. From cysteine to phenylalanine, the CDR3 is 14 amino acids long. Only the CDR3 portion is preserved as DNA: 42 bases, with reading frame beginning at the first base. Trimming takes 0 bases off V and 4 bases off J; junction bases not matched to a gene: 0. CDR1 is given as SGHDT and CDR2 as YYEEEE, both from the germline V gene.

This clone was counted only a few times. Its specific antigen is unknown. The sample holds no much larger clone one base away, and base qualities are not on file. None of the patients had been given any treatment before thyroid surgery. Patient clinical samples collected from 2012 to 2018 were retrospectively analysed using T-cell receptor beta sequencing. The rearranged segments are TRBV5-6 and TRBJ2-3; 9 junctional bases match TRBD1. Sequencing was carried out using blood. This sequence originates from a female donor with papillary thyroid cancer or a benign thyroid nodule (not recorded which). Some clones in this sample may be carry-over from other donors' samples. The DNA reads TGTGCCAGCAGCTTGGGGACAGGGGCAGATACGCAGTATTTT. It is translated as CASSLGTGADTQYF. The CDR3, completed at both ends by the reference TRBV5-6 and TRBJ2-3 genes, gives the full variable domain DAGVTQSPTHLIKTRGQQVTLRCSPKSGHDTVSWYQQALGQGPQFIFQYYEEEERQRGNFPDRFSGHQFPNYSSELNVNALLLGDSALYLCASSLGTGADTQYFGPGTRLTVL.